This T cell receptor beta chain came from a study of T cells after yellow fever vaccination. This clonotype has just a few counts. TCRdb redid the calling of the 5' RACE reads with MiXCR, one entry per CDR3 protein. The repertoire holds 300,000 to 400,000 distinct CDR3 sequences, with approximately 3.9% as singletons. CDR3 size: 13 residues. V shed 7 bases and J 7 bases; nucleotides not matched to a gene: 8. The V gene's germline CDR1 is SQVTM and CDR2 ANQGSEA. The chain is built from TRBV29-1 and TRBJ2-1; TRBD2 matches at 9 bases. Here the sequenced sample was PBMCs, taken 5 days after the yellow fever booster vaccination. This sequence was found in a man younger than 35 who received the YFV17D yellow fever vaccine. CDR3 in amino acids: CSGRGGLFNEQFF. The CDR3 DNA sequence: TGCAGCGGGCGGGGGGGCCTGTTTAATGAGCAGTTCTTC.